A selection of T cell receptor beta chains follows, all from one sample in a study of cytomegalovirus exposure and HLA in healthy donors. Sequencing was performed with immunoSEQ multiplex PCR; in TCRdb, only in-frame clones are kept and a portion is missing. The repertoire consists of some 160,000 clones, with about four fifths occurring once and the leading ten covering 0.5%. The sequencing input was PBMCs. These receptors were collected from a woman aged 45-65 years in good health and CMV-seronegative. Both conserved end residues are part of each CDR3. The order of the fields is V gene, D gene, clone size, J gene, CDR3 DNA, CDR3 protein. The D gene is left open where the match is weak. Clone size is shown for a subset of rows, as once, few, many or a class of expanded clone.

>TRBV6-4|NA|NA|TRBJ2-1
TGTGCCAGGAACATAATGGCAGCGGAGCAGTTCTTC
CARNIMAAEQFF
>TRBV27|TRBD1|NA|TRBJ1-2
TGTGCCAGCAGCCCTAGACAGGGTCTTTGGTATGGCTACACCTTC
CASSPRQGLWYGYTF
>TRBV28|TRBD1|NA|TRBJ1-6
TGTGCCACGCTCACAGGGGGTGGATGGTCACCCCTCCACTTT
CATLTGGGWSPLHF
>TRBV4-3|NA|NA|TRBJ2-7
TGCGCCAGCAGCCAAGGGTACTCGGGTAATCCCTACGAGCAGTACTTC
CASSQGYSGNPYEQYF
>TRBV5-1|NA|NA|TRBJ2-2
TGCGCCAGCAGCCCTGGGGGGACTTCGAACACCGGGGAGCTGTTTTTT
CASSPGGTSNTGELFF
>TRBV30|TRBD1|NA|TRBJ2-1
TGTGCCTGGAGTGTAACAGGGGCCAATGAGCAGTTCTTC
CAWSVTGANEQFF
>TRBV5-1|NA|NA|TRBJ2-3
TGCGCCAGCAGCCCGAGACAAGGAGATACGCAGTATTTT
CASSPRQGDTQYF
>TRBV10-3|NA|NA|TRBJ2-7
TGTGCCATCAGTGAGTCCGGGGGTAGCTACGAGCAGTACTTC
CAISESGGSYEQYF
>TRBV27|NA|NA|TRBJ2-7
TGTGCCAGCAGTTTCGCCCCCCAAAGCTCCTACGAGCAGTACTTC
CASSFAPQSSYEQYF
>TRBV4-3|TRBD2|NA|TRBJ2-3
TGCGCCAGCAGCGCCCCCGTCCTAGCGGGAACAGATACGCAGTATTTT
CASSAPVLAGTDTQYF
>TRBV2|TRBD1|NA|TRBJ2-4
TGTGCCAGCAGTGACGGGGGACAGGGGTTGGGAGCCAAAAACATTCAGTACTTC
CASSDGGQGLGAKNIQYF
>TRBV29-1|NA|NA|TRBJ1-2
TGCAGCGTAGAACGGGACTATGGCTACACCTTC
CSVERDYGYTF
>TRBV2|NA|NA|TRBJ1-2
TGTGCCAGCAGTGTAGAGGCAGGGGTCTATGGCTACACCTTC
CASSVEAGVYGYTF
>TRBV28|NA|NA|TRBJ2-7
TGTGCCAGCAGTTTGTCGGGAACCTACGAGCAGTACTTC
CASSLSGTYEQYF
>TRBV27|TRBD1|few|TRBJ2-7
TGTGCCAGCAGTTTATCACCAGGGGGTTACGAGCAGTACTTC
CASSLSPGGYEQYF
>TRBV27|TRBD1|once|TRBJ1-2
TGTGCCAGCAGTTCTCTGGGACAGGGTTACGGCTACACCTTC
CASSSLGQGYGYTF
>TRBV7-3|NA|NA|TRBJ2-2
TGTGCCAGCAGCTTGAGGGCACCTTACACCGGGGAGCTGTTTTTT
CASSLRAPYTGELFF
>TRBV18|NA|NA|TRBJ2-7
TGTGCCAGCTCGGAGGGTATCGACTACGAGCAGTACTTC
CASSEGIDYEQYF
>TRBV19|TRBD1|NA|TRBJ2-4
TGTGCCACCGGGACAGTCGGGTCGAACATTCAGTACTTC
CATGTVGSNIQYF
>TRBV4-3|NA|NA|TRBJ2-7
TGCGCCAGCAGCCAAGTTGGAGGCGGCTACGAGCAGTACTTC
CASSQVGGGYEQYF
>TRBV29-1|TRBD1|NA|TRBJ1-1
TGCAGCGTTGCGGAGGGGGCACAAGCTTTCTTT
CSVAEGAQAFF
>TRBV27|TRBD1|NA|TRBJ1-6
TGTGCCAGCAGTTTCGACAGGGGGCTATATAATTCACCCCTCCACTTT
CASSFDRGLYNSPLHF
>TRBV5-6|TRBD1|NA|TRBJ2-5
TGTGCCAGCAGCTGGCCCGGACAGGTCGGGGAGACCCAGTACTTC
CASSWPGQVGETQYF
>TRBV2|TRBD2|NA|TRBJ2-1
TGTGCCAGCAGTGGTCGAAGCGGGAGAGGGAATGAGCAGTTCTTC
CASSGRSGRGNEQFF
>TRBV5-6|TRBD1|NA|TRBJ1-2
TGTGCCAGCAGCTTGGGCCTTACAGGGGAGGAGGCTGGCTACACCTTC
CASSLGLTGEEAGYTF
>TRBV10-1|NA|NA|TRBJ1-1
TGCGCCAGCAGTGAGGGAGGCCCGAACACTGAAGCTTTCTTT
CASSEGGPNTEAFF
>TRBV18|TRBD1|NA|TRBJ2-1
TGTGCCAGCTCACCACCGGGACAGGGTATCTTTTTCTTC
CASSPPGQGIFFF
>TRBV7-9|NA|NA|TRBJ2-5
TGTTCCAGCAGCGCCCAACTAGTCGGAGAGACCCAGTACTTC
CSSSAQLVGETQYF
>TRBV6-5|NA|once|TRBJ1-3
TGTGCCAGCAGCCCACAGGGTGCTGGAAACACCATATATTTT
CASSPQGAGNTIYF
>TRBV19|NA|NA|TRBJ2-7
TGTGTCAGTAGTATGTATAGCGACTCCTACGAGCAGTACTTC
CVSSMYSDSYEQYF
>TRBV6-5|NA|NA|TRBJ2-1
TGTGCCAGCAGTTACGTGAGAGGGGGGGTCTACAATGAGCAGTTCTTC
CASSYVRGGVYNEQFF
>TRBV18|TRBD2|NA|TRBJ2-5
TGTGCCAGCTCACCCCGGACTAGCGGGAGATATGAGCAGTACTTC
CASSPRTSGRYEQYF